What follows are 14 T cell receptor beta chains derived from one specimen sequenced in a study of cytomegalovirus exposure and HLA in healthy donors. Assay: immunoSEQ multiplex PCR; the TCRdb copy retains only in-frame clones and omits some. The sample has approximately 270,000 clones, roughly 87% seen once. The source material was PBMCs. Receptors were obtained from a man younger than 35 in good health and CMV-seropositive.

The chain links TRBV6-5 to TRBJ2-7, with 11 bases lining up with TRBD1. Losses at the gene ends were 7 bases for V and 6 bases for J; bases not matched to a gene: 8. Germline V gives CDR1 MNHEY, CDR2 SVGAGI. CDR3 length: 14 amino acids. The chain's CDR3 is CASTISGQGAEQYF. The CDR3 DNA sequence: TGTGCCAGCACTATTAGCGGACAGGGGGCCGAGCAGTACTTC.

The gene calls are TRBV5-1 and TRBJ1-1, with TRBD1 matching over 7 bases. The CDR3 is 16 residues long. The J segment lost 1 base and the V segment lost 2 bases, leaving 8 bases of the junction unmatched. CDR1 and CDR2 from the germline V gene are SGHRS and YFSETQ. CDR3 in amino acids: CASSLGRGGQNTEAFF. The CDR3 DNA sequence: TGCGCCAGCAGCTTAGGCAGAGGGGGCCAGAACACTGAAGCTTTCTTT.

This chain uses TRBV19 with TRBJ2-1; 9 bases agree with TRBD1. Losses at the gene ends were 5 bases for V and 12 bases for J; bases not matched to a gene: 14. CDR1 is LNHDA, CDR2 SQIVND, per germline (reference sequence). This CDR3 region has 15 residues. The CDR3 spells CASSLGNRGPTGQFF. The CDR3 coding sequence is TGTGCCAGTAGTCTGGGGAACAGGGGGCCTACGGGGCAGTTCTTC. The whole variable domain, filled in from reference TRBV19 and TRBJ2-1, reads DGGITQSPKYLFRKEGQNVTLSCEQNLNHDAMYWYRQDPGQGLRLIYYSQIVNDFQKGDIAEGYSVSREKKESFPLTVTSAQKNPTAFYLCASSLGNRGPTGQFFGPGTRLTVL.

The rearrangement uses TRBV25-1 and TRBJ2-5, with 9 bases lining up with TRBD2. The CDR3 length is 16 residues. The germline V gene has CDR1 MGHDK and CDR2 SYGVNS. Trimming took 3 bases from V and 7 from J; bases not matched to a gene: 12. CDR3 sequence (DNA): TGTGCCAGCAGTGATGCAGCGGGAGGACTTTCAGGGACCCAGTACTTC. The encoded protein is CASSDAAGGLSGTQYF.

The J gene is TRBJ1-1, the V gene TRBV30; no clear D gene. Trimming cost V 0 bases and J 8 bases, with 10 bases left between them. There are 12 residues in the CDR3. Germline V lookup: CDR1 GTSNPN, CDR2 SVGIG (reference sequence). DNA for the CDR3: TGTGCCTGGAGTGTAGGGAGTCGAGAAGCTTTCTTT. As protein: CAWSVGSREAFF.

This chain connects TRBV9 to TRBJ1-1; weak D call: TRBD1 (5 bases). Looked up from germline, CDR1 is SGDLS and CDR2 is YYNGEE. This CDR3 has 15 residues. Trimming took 0 bases from V and 0 from J, leaving 9 bases between them. CDR3 sequence reads: CASSVDGGVNTEAFF. Written as DNA, the CDR3 is TGTGCCAGCAGCGTAGACGGAGGGGTGAACACTGAAGCTTTCTTT.

As to this clone: This could be a read error, since a much larger clone is one nucleotide away. Other nucleotide sequences in the sample specify the same CDR3. The J gene is TRBJ1-2, the V gene TRBV5-6; the D is unclear. Looked up from germline, CDR1 is SGHDT and CDR2 is YYEEEE. V was trimmed by 0 bases and J by 1 base, leaving 4 bases between them. The CDR3 length is 13 residues. The CDR3 sequence is CASSLDSNYGYTF. The DNA for the CDR3 is TGTGCCAGCAGCTTGGACAGTAACTATGGCTACACCTTC.

This clone was picked up a small number of times. The chain employs TRBV6-4 and TRBJ2-5, with TRBD2 identical over 8 bases. The CDR3 spans 16 residues. Germline CDR1 and CDR2: MRHNA and SNTAGT. Losses at the gene ends were 4 bases for V and 1 base for J; bases not matched to a gene: 8. CDR3 DNA sequence: TGTGCCAGCAGTGCCACCGGGGGGGGGACCCAAGAGACCCAGTACTTC. This translates into CASSATGGGTQETQYF.

V gene TRBV4-1 combines with J gene TRBJ2-7, with D possibly matching TRBD1 (6 bases). The CDR3 is 15 amino acids. CDR1 and CDR2 (germline): MGHRA, YSYEKL. V was pared by 0 bases and J by 3 bases, with 12 bases between. The CDR3 DNA is TGCGCCAGCAGCCAAGACACAGGGCGGAACTACGAGCAGTACTTC. Amino acid sequence: CASSQDTGRNYEQYF.

In DNA, the CDR3 is TGCGCCAGCAGTTGGGCCCCAGGTGTCAAAAACATTCAGTACTTC. This sequence encodes CASSWAPGVKNIQYF. The chain couples TRBV10-1 to TRBJ2-4; D is ambiguous. CDR3 length equals 15 residues. Per germline, CDR1 WNHNN and CDR2 SYGVQD (reference sequence). The V end lost 5 bases, the J end lost 3 bases, and 14 bases lay between the germline ends.

CDR3 in amino acids: CAVPESVGQGYGDQETQYF. The CDR3 region has the DNA TGTGCCGTCCCCGAAAGTGTAGGACAGGGGTATGGTGATCAAGAGACCCAGTACTTC. The chain links TRBV5-4 to TRBJ2-5, with 9 positions matching TRBD1. After removal of 10 bases from V and 2 bases from J, the junction contained 24 bases not matched to a gene. Germline CDR1 and CDR2: SGHNT and YYREEE (reference sequence). This CDR3 has 19 amino acids.

The rearrangement uses TRBV7-2 and TRBJ1-4; a possible D gene is TRBD1 (5 bases). V was shortened by 5 bases and J by 8 bases, with 21 bases between the two germline ends. CDR1 is SGHTA, CDR2 FQGNSA, per germline. The CDR3 runs 16 residues. CDR3 nucleotides: TGTGCCAGCAGCCCCCAGTGGGGACGATTTAGCGAAAAACTGTTTTTT. Its translation: CASSPQWGRFSEKLFF.

The chain employs TRBV5-4 and TRBJ2-5; 9 bases fit TRBD1. This CDR3 is 15 amino acids long. J gave up 2 bases and V 3 bases, and 5 bases lay outside the gene matches. Germline V lookup: CDR1 SGHNT, CDR2 YYREEE (reference sequence). The CDR3 sequence: CASSYGTGRQETQYF. CDR3 bases: TGTGCCAGCAGCTACGGGACAGGGCGACAAGAGACCCAGTACTTC.

V is TRBV7-2 and J is TRBJ2-1, with a tentative D call TRBD1 (5 bases). This CDR3 comprises 14 residues. V was pared by 1 base and J by 7 bases, with 11 bases between. CDR1 SGHTA and CDR2 FQGNSA come from the germline V gene. The CDR3 loop is CASSLVGLGNEQFF. The CDR3 region has the DNA TGTGCCAGCAGCTTAGTGGGGCTAGGGAATGAGCAGTTCTTC. Together with reference TRBV7-2 and TRBJ2-1, the CDR3 gives the full variable domain: GAGVSQSPSNKVTEKGKDVELRCDPISGHTALYWYRQSLGQGLEFLIYFQGNSAPDKSGLPSDRFSAERTGGSVSTLTIQRTQQEDSAVYLCASSLVGLGNEQFFGPGTRLTVL.